This paragraph reports one TCR beta chain. Mismatch with germline at one junction end may stem from a read error. Sequencing was performed with immunoSEQ multiplex PCR; in TCRdb, only in-frame clones are kept and a portion is missing. The sample comprises approximately 1,500,000 clones, around 98% of which are singletons, and around 0.47% rests with the top ten. These data are taken from a study of shared clonotypes between healthy human individuals. Germline loops: CDR1 SNHLY, CDR2 FYNNEI. CDR3 size: 14 residues. The sample consisted of naive CD4+ T cells sorted from blood. The sample's subset: CD45RA+ positively selected. This TCR came from a man aged 25-45 years in good health. This chain connects TRBV2 to TRBJ2-2; either TRBD1 or TRBD2 may supply D (5 bases each). The CDR3 spells CASREAGTTGELFF. The DNA of the CDR3 is TGTGCCAGCAGAGAAGCTGGGACCACCGGGGAGCTGTTTTTT. Complete variable domain (other parts from reference TRBV2 and TRBJ2-2): EPEVTQTPSHQVTQMGQEVILRCVPISNHLYFYWYRQILGQKVEFLVSFYNNEISEKSEIFDDQFSVERPDGSNFTLKIRSTKLEDSAMYFCASREAGTTGELFFGEGSRLTVL.